This paragraph covers one TCR beta chain sequence. Its antigen is currently unknown. These data are taken from a study of T cell responses to AZD1222 COVID-19 vaccine. For the study at large: Second-dose intervals near 4 or 12 weeks were combined. Study findings and constraints: Two doses of AZD1222 preceded a rise in Spike-specific TCR breadth and depth. Reportedly, nearly half of unique spike TCRs recognized epitopes outside B.1.351/B.1.1.7 mutations.

The protocol was immunoSEQ multiplex PCR, while the TCRdb copy is restricted to in-frame clones and leaves out a portion. The sample consists of roughly 120,000 clones, about 85% of them appearing once. The specimen comprised peripheral blood, sampled on day 0 of AZD1222 vaccination. This receptor was obtained from an adult in good health.

The CDR3 sequence: CASSLGPMNTEAFF. CDR3 nucleotide sequence: TGTGCCAGCAGCTTGGGGCCAATGAACACTGAAGCTTTCTTT. The chain carries TRBV5-6 and TRBJ1-1; D is unresolved. The germline V gene has CDR1 SGHDT and CDR2 YYEEEE. The V and J ends lost 0 bases and 0 bases respectively, with 6 bases between them. This CDR3 has 14 amino acids.